The rows below give T cell receptor beta chains drawn from one sample of a study of T cells in localized non-small cell lung cancer. Using immunoSEQ multiplex PCR, the repertoire was profiled, and TCRdb retains in-frame clones only, with some absent. The repertoire includes more than 30,000 clones, approximately 91% of them detected once, and under 5.5% sits in the top ten. The material was peripheral blood mononuclear cells, obtained before any cancer treatment. Receptors were obtained from a woman aged 40-69 years with stage III lung adenocarcinoma. Each CDR3 is given with its conserved first and last residue. D genes are given only for firm matches. A clone size is listed for some rows: how often the clone was seen (once, few, many), or a class if it is expanded.

- | TRBJ1-2 | - | TRBV7-9 | CAINYGYTF | TGTGCCATCAACTATGGCTACACCTTC
TRBD1 | TRBJ2-6 | - | TRBV10-3 | CAISPRDRGNGANVLTF | TGTGCCATCAGTCCCCGGGACAGGGGGAATGGGGCCAACGTCCTGACTTTC
- | TRBJ1-1 | - | TRBV6-1 | CASRAFGGGTEAFF | TGTGCCAGCAGGGCCTTTGGGGGCGGCACTGAAGCTTTCTTT
TRBD1 | TRBJ1-1 | - | TRBV6-6 | CASSTGGDTEAFF | TGTGCCAGCAGTACAGGGGGGGACACTGAAGCTTTCTTT
- | TRBJ2-3 | - | TRBV27 | CASSWQGPDTQYF | TGTGCCAGCAGTTGGCAGGGGCCAGATACGCAGTATTTT
- | TRBJ1-4 | - | TRBV19 | CASSGLRQEDYEKLFF | TGTGCCAGTAGTGGTTTGAGGCAGGAAGATTATGAAAAACTGTTTTTT
TRBD2 | TRBJ2-1 | - | TRBV19 | CASTPLAGGTYNEQFF | TGTGCCAGTACCCCATTAGCGGGAGGGACCTACAATGAGCAGTTCTTC
- | TRBJ2-7 | - | TRBV6-5 | CASSYGGQQYF | TGTGCCAGCAGTTACGGGGGGCAGCAGTACTTC
- | TRBJ1-2 | - | TRBV5-1 | CASSPAGGNGYTF | TGCGCCAGCAGTCCCGCGGGGGGGAATGGCTACACCTTC
- | TRBJ2-5 | - | TRBV9 | CASSVGEETQYF | TGTGCCAGCAGCGTGGGAGAAGAGACCCAGTACTTC
TRBD1 | TRBJ2-5 | - | TRBV5-1 | CASSPGQVQETQYF | TGCGCCAGCAGCCCGGGACAGGTCCAAGAGACCCAGTACTTC
- | TRBJ2-3 | - | TRBV9 | CASKASGTDTQYF | TGTGCCAGCAAAGCTAGCGGCACAGATACGCAGTATTTT
- | TRBJ1-1 | - | TRBV4-1 | CASSHYWENTEAFF | TGCGCCAGCAGCCACTACTGGGAGAACACTGAAGCTTTCTTT
TRBD2 | TRBJ2-1 | - | TRBV11-2 | CASSLVAGGPSSYNEQFF | TGTGCCAGCAGCTTAGTTGCGGGAGGGCCCAGCTCCTACAATGAGCAGTTCTTC
TRBD1 | TRBJ1-1 | once | TRBV11-2 | CASSLTWGQINTEAFF | TGTGCCAGCAGCCTCACCTGGGGACAGATCAACACTGAAGCTTTCTTT
- | TRBJ2-3 | - | TRBV6-1 | CASSEIGRLSTDTQYF | TGTGCCAGCAGTGAAATCGGCAGGCTAAGCACAGATACGCAGTATTTT
- | TRBJ2-1 | - | TRBV18 | CASSPGQIPYSYNEQFF | TGTGCCAGCTCACCCGGGCAGATCCCATACTCCTACAATGAGCAGTTCTTC
- | TRBJ2-5 | - | TRBV30 | CAWSRNTQETQYF | TGTGCCTGGAGTAGAAACACACAAGAGACCCAGTACTTC
- | TRBJ2-2 | - | TRBV5-4 | CASSSRARGTGELFF | TGTGCCAGCAGCTCGCGGGCCCGAGGAACCGGGGAGCTGTTTTTT
- | TRBJ1-1 | - | TRBV5-1 | CASSPQGRLNTEAFF | TGCGCCAGCAGCCCGCAAGGACGGCTTAACACTGAAGCTTTCTTT
- | TRBJ2-4 | - | TRBV29-1 | CSVELRDRKNIQYF | TGCAGCGTTGAGCTTAGGGACCGTAAAAACATTCAGTACTTC
- | TRBJ2-5 | - | TRBV5-1 | CASSATEETQYF | TGCGCCAGCAGCGCTACAGAAGAGACCCAGTACTTC
- | TRBJ2-3 | - | TRBV4-1 | CASSQETGDTQYF | TGCGCCAGCAGCCAAGAGACAGGAGATACGCAGTATTTT
- | TRBJ2-5 | - | TRBV5-6 | CASSLVGAETQYF | TGTGCCAGCAGCTTGGTGGGGGCAGAGACCCAGTACTTC
- | TRBJ2-7 | - | TRBV5-1 | CASSLEWTVGTYEQYF | TGCGCCAGCAGCTTGGAGTGGACAGTGGGGACCTACGAGCAGTACTTC
- | TRBJ2-3 | - | TRBV4-2 | CASSQEPQRGTDTQYF | TGTGCCAGCAGCCAAGAGCCGCAGCGTGGCACAGATACGCAGTATTTT
- | TRBJ1-2 | - | TRBV28 | CASSLIRDYGYTF | TGTGCCAGCAGTTTGATAAGGGACTATGGCTACACCTTC
TRBD1 | TRBJ1-1 | - | TRBV5-1 | CASSSFDRDTEAFF | TGCGCCAGCAGCTCGTTCGACAGGGACACTGAAGCTTTCTTT
- | TRBJ2-3 | - | TRBV5-1 | CASSSLGRTTDTQYF | TGCGCCAGCAGCTCCCTTGGGAGGACCACAGATACGCAGTATTTT
- | TRBJ2-7 | - | TRBV11-2 | CASSWDGNYEQYF | TGTGCCAGCAGCTGGGACGGAAACTACGAGCAGTACTTC